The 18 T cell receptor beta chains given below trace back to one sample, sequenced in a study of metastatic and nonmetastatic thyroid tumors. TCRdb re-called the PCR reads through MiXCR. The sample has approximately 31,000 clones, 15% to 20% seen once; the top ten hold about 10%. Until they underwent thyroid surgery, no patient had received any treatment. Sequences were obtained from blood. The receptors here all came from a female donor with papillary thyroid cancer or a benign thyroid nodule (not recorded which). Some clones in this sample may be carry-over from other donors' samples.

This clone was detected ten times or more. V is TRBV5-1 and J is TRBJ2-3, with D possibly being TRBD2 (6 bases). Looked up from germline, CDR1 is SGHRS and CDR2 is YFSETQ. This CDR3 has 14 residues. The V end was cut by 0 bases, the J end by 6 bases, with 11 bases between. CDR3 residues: CASSLVQRVDTQYF. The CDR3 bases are TGCGCCAGCAGCTTGGTACAGCGGGTGGATACGCAGTATTTT.

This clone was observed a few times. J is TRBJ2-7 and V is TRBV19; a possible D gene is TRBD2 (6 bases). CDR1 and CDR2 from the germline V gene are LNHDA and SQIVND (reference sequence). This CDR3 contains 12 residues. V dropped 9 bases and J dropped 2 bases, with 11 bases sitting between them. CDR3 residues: CARWDCPYEQYF. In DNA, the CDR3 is TGTGCCAGATGGGACTGCCCCTACGAGCAGTACTTC.

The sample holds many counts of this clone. The CDR3 loop reads CASSYTRDRDHSPLHF. CDR3 nucleotide sequence: TGTGCCAGCAGTTACACGCGGGACAGGGATCATTCACCCCTCCACTTT. This sequence joins TRBV6-6 and TRBJ1-6; TRBD1 aligns across 9 bases. Germline CDR1 MNHNY, CDR2 SVGAGI (reference sequence). V gave up 2 bases and J gave up 8 bases; unmatched junction bases: 7. This CDR3 is 16 amino acids long.

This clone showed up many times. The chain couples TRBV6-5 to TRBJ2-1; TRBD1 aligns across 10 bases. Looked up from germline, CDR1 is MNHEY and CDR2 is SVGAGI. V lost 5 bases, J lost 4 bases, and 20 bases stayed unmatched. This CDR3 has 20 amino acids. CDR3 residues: CASSLLTGGRASGEYNEQFF. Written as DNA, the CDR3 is TGTGCCAGCAGTCTGTTGACAGGGGGCAGGGCTAGCGGAGAGTACAATGAGCAGTTCTTC.

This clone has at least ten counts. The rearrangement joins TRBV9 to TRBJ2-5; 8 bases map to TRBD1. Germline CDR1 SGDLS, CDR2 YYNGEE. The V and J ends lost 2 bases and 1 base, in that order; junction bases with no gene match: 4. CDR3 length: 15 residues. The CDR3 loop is CASSVQGAIQETQYF. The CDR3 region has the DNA TGTGCCAGCAGCGTTCAGGGGGCGATCCAAGAGACCCAGTACTTC.

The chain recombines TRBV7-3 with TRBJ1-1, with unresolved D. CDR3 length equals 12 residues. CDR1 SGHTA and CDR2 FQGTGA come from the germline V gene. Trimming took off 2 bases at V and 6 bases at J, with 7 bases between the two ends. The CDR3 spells CASSLVTAEAFF. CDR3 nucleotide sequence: TGTGCCAGCAGCTTAGTAACAGCTGAAGCTTTCTTT.

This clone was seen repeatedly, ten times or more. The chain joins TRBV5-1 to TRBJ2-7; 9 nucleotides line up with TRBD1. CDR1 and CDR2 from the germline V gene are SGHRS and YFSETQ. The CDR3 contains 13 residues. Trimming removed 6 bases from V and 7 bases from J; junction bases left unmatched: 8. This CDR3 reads CASTDRGGREQYF. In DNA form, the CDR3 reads TGCGCCAGCACCGACAGGGGGGGCCGGGAGCAGTACTTC.

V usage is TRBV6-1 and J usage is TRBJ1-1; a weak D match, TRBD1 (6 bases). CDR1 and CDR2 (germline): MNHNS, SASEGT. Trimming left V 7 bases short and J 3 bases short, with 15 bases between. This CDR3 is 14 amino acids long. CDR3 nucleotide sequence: TGTGCCAGCACCCCTGCCCAGGGGTACACTGAAGCTTTCTTT. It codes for CASTPAQGYTEAFF.

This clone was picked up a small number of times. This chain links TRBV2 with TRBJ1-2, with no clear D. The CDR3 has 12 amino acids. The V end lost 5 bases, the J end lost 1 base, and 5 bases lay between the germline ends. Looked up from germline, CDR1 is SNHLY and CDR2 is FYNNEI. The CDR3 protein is CASSQNNYGYTF. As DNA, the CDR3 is TGTGCCAGCAGTCAAAATAACTATGGCTACACCTTC.

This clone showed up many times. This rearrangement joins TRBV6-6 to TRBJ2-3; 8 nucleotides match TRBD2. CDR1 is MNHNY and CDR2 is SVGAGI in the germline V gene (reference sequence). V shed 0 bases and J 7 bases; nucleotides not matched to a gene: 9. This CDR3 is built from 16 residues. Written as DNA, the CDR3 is TGTGCCAGCAGTTACTCGACAGTCGGGAGGGGTAATACGCAGTATTTT. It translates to CASSYSTVGRGNTQYF.

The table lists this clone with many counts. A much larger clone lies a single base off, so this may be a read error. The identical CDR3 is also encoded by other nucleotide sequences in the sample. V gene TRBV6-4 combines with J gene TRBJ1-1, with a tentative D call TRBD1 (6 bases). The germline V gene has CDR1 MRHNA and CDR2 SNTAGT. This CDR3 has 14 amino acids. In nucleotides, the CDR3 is TGTGCCAGCAGTAAGGGGGTGGAGAACACCGAAGCTTTCTTT. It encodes CASSKGVENTEAFF.

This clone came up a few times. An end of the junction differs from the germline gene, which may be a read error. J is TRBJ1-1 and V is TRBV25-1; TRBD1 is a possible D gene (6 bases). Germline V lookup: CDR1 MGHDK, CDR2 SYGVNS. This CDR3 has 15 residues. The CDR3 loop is CASSQGQGLHTESFF. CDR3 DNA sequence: TGTGCCAGCAGTCAAGGTCAGGGGCTGCACACTGAATCTTTCTTT.

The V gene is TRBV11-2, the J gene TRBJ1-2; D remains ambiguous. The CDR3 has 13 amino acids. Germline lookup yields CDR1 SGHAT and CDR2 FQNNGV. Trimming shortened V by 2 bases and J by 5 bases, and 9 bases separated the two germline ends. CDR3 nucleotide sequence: TGTGCCAGCAGCTTAAGGGAACATTATGGCTACACCTTC. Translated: CASSLREHYGYTF.

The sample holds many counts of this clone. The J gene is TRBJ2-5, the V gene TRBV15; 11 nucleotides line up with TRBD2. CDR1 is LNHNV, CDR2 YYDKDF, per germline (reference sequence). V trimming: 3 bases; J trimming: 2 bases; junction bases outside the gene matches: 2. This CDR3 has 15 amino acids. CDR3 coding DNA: TGTGCCACCAGCAGGACTAGCGGGGAGCAAGAGACCCAGTACTTC. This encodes CATSRTSGEQETQYF.

As DNA, the CDR3 is TGTGCCAGCAGCCAAGATGGCAGCAATGGGCCCCAGCATTTT. This gives the protein CASSQDGSNGPQHF. The chain employs TRBV4-2 and TRBJ1-5; D not resolved. From germline, CDR1 is LGHNA and CDR2 YNFKEQ. V gave up 0 bases and J gave up 9 bases, with 12 bases separating them. There are 14 residues in the CDR3.

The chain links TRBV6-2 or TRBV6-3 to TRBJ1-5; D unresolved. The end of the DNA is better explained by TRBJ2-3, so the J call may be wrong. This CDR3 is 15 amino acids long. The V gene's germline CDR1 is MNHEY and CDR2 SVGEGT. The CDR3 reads CASSYGFSGNQPQYF. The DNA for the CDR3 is TGTGCCAGCAGTTACGGGTTTTCTGGCAATCAGCCCCAGTATTTT.

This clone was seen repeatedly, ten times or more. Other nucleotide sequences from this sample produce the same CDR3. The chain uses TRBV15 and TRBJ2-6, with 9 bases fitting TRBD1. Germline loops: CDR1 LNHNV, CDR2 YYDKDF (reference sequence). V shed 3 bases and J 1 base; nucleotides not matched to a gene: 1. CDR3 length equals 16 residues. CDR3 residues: CATSRDRGSGANVLTF. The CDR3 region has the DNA TGTGCCACCAGCAGGGACAGGGGTTCTGGGGCCAACGTCCTGACTTTC.

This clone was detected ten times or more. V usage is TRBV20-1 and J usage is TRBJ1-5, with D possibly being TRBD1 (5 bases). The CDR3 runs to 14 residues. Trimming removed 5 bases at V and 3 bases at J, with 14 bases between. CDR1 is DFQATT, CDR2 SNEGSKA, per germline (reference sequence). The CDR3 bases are TGCAGTGCTCTCGGGGCAGTCGACAATCAGCCCCAGCATTTT. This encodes CSALGAVDNQPQHF.